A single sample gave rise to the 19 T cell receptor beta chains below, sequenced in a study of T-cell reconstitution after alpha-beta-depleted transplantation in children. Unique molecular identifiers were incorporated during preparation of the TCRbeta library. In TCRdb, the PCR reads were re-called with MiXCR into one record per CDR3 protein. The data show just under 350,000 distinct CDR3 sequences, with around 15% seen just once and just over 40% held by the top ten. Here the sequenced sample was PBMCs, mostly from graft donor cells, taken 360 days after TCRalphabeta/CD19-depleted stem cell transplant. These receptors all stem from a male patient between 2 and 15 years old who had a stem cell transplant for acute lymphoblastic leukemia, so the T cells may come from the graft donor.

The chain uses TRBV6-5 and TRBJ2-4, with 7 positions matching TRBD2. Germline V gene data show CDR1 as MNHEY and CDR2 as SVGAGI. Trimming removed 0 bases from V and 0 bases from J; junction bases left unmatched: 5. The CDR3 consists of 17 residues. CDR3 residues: CASSYSASGIAKNIQYF. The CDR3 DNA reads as TGTGCCAGCAGTTACTCGGCCAGCGGGATAGCCAAAAACATTCAGTACTTC.

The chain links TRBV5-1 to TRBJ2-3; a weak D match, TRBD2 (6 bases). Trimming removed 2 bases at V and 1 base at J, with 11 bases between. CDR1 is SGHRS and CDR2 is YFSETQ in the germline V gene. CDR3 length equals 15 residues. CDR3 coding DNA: TGCGCCAGCAGCTTAAACACGGGAGGCACAGATACGCAGTATTTT. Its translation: CASSLNTGGTDTQYF.

CDR3 coding DNA: TGTGCCAGCAGTTTGTCCCAGGGGGGCTATAGCAATCAGCCCCAGCATTTT. Its protein is CASSLSQGGYSNQPQHF. The rearrangement uses TRBV28 and TRBJ1-5; 7 positions match TRBD1. With V trimmed by 3 bases and J by 0 bases, 8 bases remained unmatched. CDR3 length equals 17 residues. From germline, CDR1 is MDHEN and CDR2 SYDVKM. The full variable domain, its missing parts supplied by reference TRBV28 and TRBJ1-5, is DVKVTQSSRYLVKRTGEKVFLECVQDMDHENMFWYRQDPGLGLRLIYFSYDVKMKEKGDIPEGYSVSREKKERFSLILESASTNQTSMYLCASSLSQGGYSNQPQHFGDGTRLSIL.

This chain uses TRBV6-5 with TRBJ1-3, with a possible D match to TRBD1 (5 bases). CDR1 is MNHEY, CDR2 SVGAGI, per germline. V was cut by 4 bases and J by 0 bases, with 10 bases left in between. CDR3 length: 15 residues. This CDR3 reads CASSSEGRSGNTIYF. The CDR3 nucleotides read TGTGCCAGCAGTTCCGAGGGGCGCTCTGGAAACACCATATATTTT.

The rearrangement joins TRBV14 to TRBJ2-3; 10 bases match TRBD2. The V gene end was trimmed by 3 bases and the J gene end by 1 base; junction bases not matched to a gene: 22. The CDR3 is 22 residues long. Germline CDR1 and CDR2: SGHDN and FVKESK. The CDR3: CASSHTRSLLAGDHPRTDTQYF. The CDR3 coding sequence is TGTGCCAGCAGCCATACCCGATCGTTGCTAGCGGGAGATCATCCCCGCACAGATACGCAGTATTTT.

The CDR3 loop is CASSSDRRSSYNEQFF. The CDR3, as DNA: TGTGCCAGCAGCTCAGATCGGCGTAGCTCCTACAATGAGCAGTTCTTC. The J gene is TRBJ2-1, the V gene TRBV7-2; D unclear. The germline CDR1 and CDR2 sequences are SGHTA and FQGNSA. V lost 4 bases, J lost 0 bases, and 13 bases lay in between. The CDR3 has 16 amino acids.

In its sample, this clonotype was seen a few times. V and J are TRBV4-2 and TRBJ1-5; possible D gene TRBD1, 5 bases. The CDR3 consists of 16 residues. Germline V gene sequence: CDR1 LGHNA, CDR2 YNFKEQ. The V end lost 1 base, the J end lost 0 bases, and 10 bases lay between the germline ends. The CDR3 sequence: CASSQGQSFSNQPQHF. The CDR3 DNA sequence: TGTGCCAGCAGCCAAGGACAGAGTTTTAGCAATCAGCCCCAGCATTTT.

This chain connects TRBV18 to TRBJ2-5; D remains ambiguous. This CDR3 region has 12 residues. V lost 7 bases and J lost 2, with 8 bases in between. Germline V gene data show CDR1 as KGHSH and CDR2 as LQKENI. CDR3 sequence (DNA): TGTGCCAGCTTCACCGTGCAAGAGACCCAGTACTTC. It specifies CASFTVQETQYF.

CDR3 sequence reads: CASSSIQGDTQYF. CDR3 sequence (DNA): TGTGCCAGCAGTTCGATACAGGGAGATACGCAGTATTTT. The chain uses TRBV12-3 or TRBV12-4 and TRBJ2-3; possible D gene TRBD1, 6 bases. The CDR3 runs 13 residues. V lost 4 bases and J 5 bases, leaving 10 bases between the germline ends.

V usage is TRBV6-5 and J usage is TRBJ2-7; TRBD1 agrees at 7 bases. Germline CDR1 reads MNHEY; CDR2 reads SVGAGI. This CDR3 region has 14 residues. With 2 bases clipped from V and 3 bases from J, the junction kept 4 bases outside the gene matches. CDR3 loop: CASSYQDRFYEQYF. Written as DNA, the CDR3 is TGTGCCAGCAGTTACCAGGACAGGTTCTACGAGCAGTACTTC.

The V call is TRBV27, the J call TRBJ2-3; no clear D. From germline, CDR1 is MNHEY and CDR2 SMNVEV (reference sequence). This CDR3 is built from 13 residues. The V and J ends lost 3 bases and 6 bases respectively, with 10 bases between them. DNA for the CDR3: TGTGCCAGCAGTTTGTCATCATGGGATACGCAGTATTTT. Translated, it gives CASSLSSWDTQYF.

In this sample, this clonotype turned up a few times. The CDR3 is CASSPRRLARAGANVLTF. The CDR3 nucleotides read TGTGCCAGCAGCCCCCGGCGACTAGCTCGGGCTGGGGCCAACGTCCTGACTTTC. The chain employs TRBV11-2 and TRBJ2-6; 7 bases are a match to TRBD2. Germline CDR1 reads SGHAT; CDR2 reads FQNNGV. The CDR3 is 18 amino acids. V lost 5 bases and J lost 2; bases outside the gene matches: 12.

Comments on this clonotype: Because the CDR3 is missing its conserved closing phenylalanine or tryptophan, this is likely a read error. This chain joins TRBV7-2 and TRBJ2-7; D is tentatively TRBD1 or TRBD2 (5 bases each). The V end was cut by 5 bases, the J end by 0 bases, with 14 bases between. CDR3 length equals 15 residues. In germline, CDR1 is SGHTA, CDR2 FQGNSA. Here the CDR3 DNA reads TGTGCCAGCAGCGAGGGGTTATCAAGCTCCTACGAGCAGTACTTA. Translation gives CASSEGLSSSYEQYL.

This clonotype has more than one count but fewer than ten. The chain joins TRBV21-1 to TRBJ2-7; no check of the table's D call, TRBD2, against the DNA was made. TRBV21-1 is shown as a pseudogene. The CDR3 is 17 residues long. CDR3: CASTSLESGRSSYEQYF. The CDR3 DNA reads TGTGCCAGCACCTCCCTGGAAAGCGGGAGGTCCTCCTACGAGCAGTACTTC.

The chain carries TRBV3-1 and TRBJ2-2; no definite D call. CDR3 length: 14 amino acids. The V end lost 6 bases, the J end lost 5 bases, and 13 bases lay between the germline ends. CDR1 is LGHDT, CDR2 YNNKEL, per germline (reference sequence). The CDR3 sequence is CASRQSPSTGELFF. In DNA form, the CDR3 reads TGTGCCAGCAGACAAAGTCCTAGTACCGGGGAGCTGTTTTTT.

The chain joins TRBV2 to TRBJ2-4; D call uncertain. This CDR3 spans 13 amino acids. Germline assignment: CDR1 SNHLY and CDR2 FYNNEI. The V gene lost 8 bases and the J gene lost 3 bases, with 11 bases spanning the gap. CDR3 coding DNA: TGTGCCAGCGTGTCCCCAGGCAAAAACATTCAGTACTTC. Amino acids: CASVSPGKNIQYF.

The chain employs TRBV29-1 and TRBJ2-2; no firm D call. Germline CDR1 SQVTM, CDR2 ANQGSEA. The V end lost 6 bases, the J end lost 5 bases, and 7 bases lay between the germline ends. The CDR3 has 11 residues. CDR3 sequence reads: CSVERTGELFF. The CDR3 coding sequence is TGCAGCGTCGAGAGGACCGGGGAGCTGTTTTTT.

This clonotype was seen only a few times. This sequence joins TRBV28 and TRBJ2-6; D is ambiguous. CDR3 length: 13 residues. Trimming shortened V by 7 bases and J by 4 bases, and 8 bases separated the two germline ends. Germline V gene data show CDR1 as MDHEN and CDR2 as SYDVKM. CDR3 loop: CASMGSGANVLTF. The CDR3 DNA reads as TGTGCCAGCATGGGATCAGGGGCCAACGTCCTGACTTTC.

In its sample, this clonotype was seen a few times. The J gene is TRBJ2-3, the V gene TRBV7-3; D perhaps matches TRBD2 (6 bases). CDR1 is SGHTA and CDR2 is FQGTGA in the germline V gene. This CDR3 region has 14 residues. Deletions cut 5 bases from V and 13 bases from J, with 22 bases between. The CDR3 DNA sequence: TGTGCCAGCAGCCCCGGGACTTTTAGCCCCTCCGAGTATTTT. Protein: CASSPGTFSPSEYF.